The rows below give T cell receptor beta chains drawn from one sample of a study of Ad26.COV2.S vaccination and SARS-CoV-2 variants. Sequencing was performed with immunoSEQ multiplex PCR; in TCRdb, only in-frame clones are kept and a portion is missing. The data contain 380,000 or so clones, about four fifths of them singletons. The sequencing here drew on peripheral blood, taken in a trial of Ad26.COV2.S vaccine versus placebo. The receptors here all came from a person aged 18 to 59 who received the Ad26.COV2.S COVID-19 vaccine or a placebo. CDR3s include the opening cysteine and the closing phenylalanine or tryptophan. D genes are given only for firm matches. Expanded clones are given a class, and other clones once, few, many or no size at all.

>NA|TRBV7-4|TRBJ2-1|NA
CASSSVMRGQSYNEQFF
TGTGCCAGCAGTTCCGTCATGCGGGGTCAGTCCTACAATGAGCAGTTCTTC
>TRBD1|TRBV27|TRBJ1-2|NA
CASTQTGTNYGYTF
TGTGCCAGCACCCAGACAGGGACTAACTATGGCTACACCTTC
>NA|TRBV28|TRBJ1-1|NA
CASSLVNINTEAFF
TGTGCCAGCAGTTTAGTGAACATTAACACTGAAGCTTTCTTT
>NA|TRBV9|TRBJ1-2|NA
CASSVGGAEGFGYTF
TGTGCCAGCAGCGTAGGAGGGGCGGAGGGATTTGGCTACACCTTC
>NA|TRBV3-1/TRBV3-2|TRBJ2-5|NA
CASSQQGGETQYF
TGTGCCAGCAGCCAACAGGGAGGAGAGACCCAGTACTTC
>TRBD2|TRBV4-1|TRBJ2-4|few
CASSQEGLAGAKNIQYF
TGCGCCAGCAGCCAAGAGGGACTAGCAGGCGCCAAAAACATTCAGTACTTC
>TRBD1|TRBV19|TRBJ2-2|NA
CASSIPGTGAGELFF
TGTGCCAGTAGTATCCCCGGGACAGGGGCCGGGGAGCTGTTTTTT
>TRBD1|TRBV6-1|TRBJ1-4|NA
CASSVVRGSTNEKLFF
TGTGCCAGCAGTGTGGTCAGGGGGTCAACTAATGAAAAACTGTTTTTT
>NA|TRBV19|TRBJ2-1|few
CASTKTLGRDNEQFF
TGTGCCAGTACTAAAACCCTGGGAAGGGACAATGAGCAGTTCTTC
>NA|TRBV5-4|TRBJ2-3|NA
CASSSRTGSTDTQYF
TGTGCCAGCAGCTCGAGGACGGGGAGCACAGATACGCAGTATTTT
>NA|TRBV2|TRBJ2-2|NA
CASSGGEYGELFF
TGTGCCAGCAGTGGGGGAGAATATGGGGAGCTGTTTTTT
>NA|TRBV4-2|TRBJ2-7|NA
CASSQEVRGEQYF
TGTGCCAGCAGCCAAGAGGTCCGGGGTGAGCAGTACTTC
>TRBD1|TRBV6-2/TRBV6-3|TRBJ1-2|NA
CASSQGVNYGYTF
TGTGCCAGCAGTCAGGGGGTTAACTATGGCTACACCTTC
>NA|TRBV6-5|TRBJ1-5|NA
CASRQGNQPQHF
TGTGCCAGCAGGCAGGGAAATCAGCCCCAGCATTTT
>NA|TRBV6-5|TRBJ1-4|NA
CASSYAGADEKLFF
TGTGCCAGCAGTTATGCGGGGGCGGATGAAAAACTGTTTTTT
>NA|TRBV20-1|TRBJ1-2|NA
CSATRSYGYTF
TGCAGTGCTACGCGGTCCTATGGCTACACCTTC
>NA|TRBV7-9|TRBJ2-7|NA
CASSRSSYEQYF
TGTGCCAGCAGTAGGAGCTCCTACGAGCAGTACTTC
>TRBD2|TRBV19|TRBJ2-1|NA
CASSMPGLAFNEQFF
TGTGCCAGTAGTATGCCGGGACTAGCATTCAATGAGCAGTTCTTC
>NA|TRBV7-6|TRBJ1-5|few
CASSLGSGAPWQPQHF
TGTGCCAGCAGCTTAGGCTCGGGGGCCCCTTGGCAGCCCCAGCATTTT
>NA|TRBV25-1|TRBJ1-1|NA
CASSDPGRAFF
TGTGCCAGCAGTGACCCTGGGCGAGCTTTCTTT
>NA|TRBV27|TRBJ1-5|NA
CASSSDNQPQHF
TGTGCCAGCAGTTCTGATAATCAGCCCCAGCATTTT
>NA|TRBV5-8|TRBJ2-2|few
CASSLLPSTGELFF
TGTGCCAGCAGCTTGCTTCCCAGCACCGGGGAGCTGTTTTTT
>TRBD2|TRBV7-9|TRBJ2-1|NA
CASRLAGYNEQFF
TGTGCCAGCAGACTAGCGGGCTACAATGAGCAGTTCTTC
>NA|TRBV7-9|TRBJ2-7|few
CASSYHYEQYF
TGTGCCAGCAGCTACCACTACGAGCAGTACTTC
>TRBD2|TRBV30|TRBJ2-3|NA
CAWRAGGTSGGGFGTDTQYF
TGTGCCTGGAGGGCAGGAGGGACTAGCGGCGGAGGTTTCGGCACAGATACGCAGTATTTT
>NA|TRBV12-3/TRBV12-4|TRBJ2-1|NA
CASSLRDEQFF
TGTGCCAGCAGCCTCCGAGATGAGCAGTTCTTC
>NA|TRBV7-9|TRBJ2-5|NA
CASSVRGAEEETQYF
TGTGCCAGCAGCGTTAGGGGGGCTGAGGAAGAGACCCAGTACTTC
>TRBD1|TRBV7-9|TRBJ1-2|NA
CASSDRQGTNYGYTF
TGTGCCAGCAGCGATAGACAGGGTACTAACTATGGCTACACCTTC
>TRBD1|TRBV7-8|TRBJ2-7|NA
CASSLPRTGAYEQYF
TGTGCCAGCAGCTTACCGAGAACAGGGGCCTACGAGCAGTACTTC
>TRBD1|TRBV11-2|TRBJ1-2|NA
CASSFTETGVNYGYTF
TGTGCCAGCAGCTTTACTGAGACAGGGGTGAACTATGGCTACACCTTC
>TRBD1|TRBV24-1|TRBJ2-7|NA
CATSRQGGEQYF
TGTGCCACCAGCAGACAGGGGGGGGAGCAGTACTTC
>NA|TRBV7-6|TRBJ1-1|NA
CASSLMVHTEAFF
TGTGCCAGCAGCTTAATGGTGCACACTGAAGCTTTCTTT
>TRBD2|TRBV7-3|TRBJ2-1|NA
CASSPTSGANEQFF
TGTGCCAGCAGCCCAACTAGCGGGGCTAATGAGCAGTTCTTC
>NA|TRBV5-5|TRBJ1-2|NA
CASSLAEGPRGYTF
TGTGCCAGCAGCTTGGCCGAGGGGCCTCGGGGCTACACCTTC
>TRBD1|TRBV7-2|TRBJ1-2|once
CASSLPGQIYGYTF
TGTGCCAGCAGCTTGCCGGGACAGATCTATGGCTACACCTTC
>NA|TRBV13|TRBJ2-7|once
CASSPGGVSYEQYF
TGTGCCAGCAGCCCCGGGGGAGTCTCCTACGAGCAGTACTTC
>NA|TRBV7-2|TRBJ2-3|once
CASSFEASRTDTQYF
TGTGCCAGCAGCTTTGAGGCTAGCCGCACAGATACGCAGTATTTT
>NA|TRBV6-6|TRBJ2-7|NA
CASSSQAVGSSYEQYF
TGTGCCAGCAGTTCCCAGGCGGTGGGTAGCTCCTACGAGCAGTACTTC
>NA|TRBV7-9|TRBJ2-1|NA
CASSLGQHEQFF
TGTGCCAGCAGCTTAGGGCAACATGAGCAGTTCTTC
>NA|TRBV4-3|TRBJ1-3|NA
CASSPSGEGTGNTIYF
TGCGCCAGCAGCCCGAGCGGGGAGGGAACTGGAAACACCATATATTTT